This T cell receptor (beta chain) was profiled in a study of vaccination and CD4 T cells after COVID-19. Background on the study: Of the convalescent patients, who were SARS-CoV-2 positive by nasal swab PCR, about ten had mild and one severe disease. The study collected post-vaccine samples a median about 72 days after dose two, with a range of 14 to 241. Whole-study results and caveats: For convalescent patients, 304 of the 307 vaccine-specific clones analyzed were classified as spike mono-reactive.

The CDR3 extends over 15 amino acids. Unmatched junction bases numbered 7, after V lost 6 bases and J lost 6 bases. Germline V gene sequence: CDR1 MNHEY, CDR2 SVGEGT. As to this clonotype: Its antigen is still unknown.

The study sequenced cultured CD4+ T cell DNA using the Oncomine TCR Beta short-read assay. MiXCR, run by TCRdb on the PCR reads, gives a single entry per CDR3 protein. The sample shows roughly 18,000 distinct CDR3 sequences, around 45% of them seen only once. Stated treatment: roughly nine-day PBMC culture with coronavirus spike peptide pools or control peptides (ViraFEST assay). Replacement of half the medium with fresh IL-2 medium took place on days 3 and 7. This sequence joins TRBV6-2 or TRBV6-3 and TRBJ2-2; 10 nucleotides align to TRBD2. The material was CD4+ T cells from blood, cultured in vitro, obtained after SARS-CoV-2 vaccination. This sequence was found in a human donor who had recovered from COVID-19. The CDR3 is CASSWTSGLAGELFF. CDR3 sequence (DNA): TGTGCCAGCAGCTGGACTAGCGGTCTGGCCGGGGAGCTGTTTTTT.